This T cell receptor (beta chain) was recorded in a study of T cell repertoires in cytomegalovirus infection (dated 2019 in TCRdb). In terms of the full investigation: Donor HLA type was relevant to the analysis, because carriage of CMV infection together with the matching HLA type was indicated by public TCR beta signatures. Overall study results and their limits: The ex vivo response was dominated by HLA-C-restricted CMV-specific TCR beta clonotypes, and the single most frequent clonotype in two of eight donors was supplied by these HLA-C-restricted clonotypes. Carriers of CMV infection plus the relevant HLA type were discriminated by the cumulative frequency of public TCR beta family members in the study cohort and in an independent roughly 400-donor cohort.

From the cysteine through the phenylalanine, the CDR3 covers 15 amino acids. Only the CDR3 portion is preserved as DNA: 45 bases, with reading frame beginning at the first base. V loses 8 bases, J loses 0 bases, and the germline ends lie 14 bases apart. The germline V gene (reference sequence) gives CDR1 as SEHNR and CDR2 as FQNEAQ. Sequencer: Illumina HiSeq 1500. TCRdb applied fastp at Q25 and MiXCR to the public reads, then kept only in-frame beta chains. All rows with the same CDR3 protein become a single entry with the most common DNA and genes. This sample is represented by around 630,000 distinct CDR3 sequences; about 24% of them were singletons. The top ten clonotypes cover 7% to 9% of the sample. This clonotype was seen at least ten times. Its cognate antigen has yet to be identified. There are no base qualities to consult, and no much larger clone falls within one base.

The source is a human donor in good health (CMV status not recorded). Some clones in this sample may be carry-over from other donors' samples. The rearranged chain carries TRBV7-9 and TRBJ1-3; the D gene assignment is ambiguous. Sample: CD8+ T cells from PBMCs. CDR3 protein: CASSAPGSSGNTIYF. The nucleotide sequence is TGTGCCAGCTCTGCCCCGGGTAGCTCTGGAAACACCATATATTTT.